This T cell receptor (beta chain) was identified during a study of OX40 agonist ivuxolimab in advanced cancers. Study overall: Patients got intravenous ivuxolimab at 0.01 to 10 mg/kg every 2 weeks. Study findings and constraints: Relative to CD4+, CD8+ T cells held more expanded clones on average.

As concerns this clone: The target antigen is unknown.

Profiled with immunoSEQ multiplex PCR; TCRdb holds only in-frame clones, not every one. This table has 10,000 to 13,000 clones, about three quarters appearing once. Blood sampling was done at baseline, cycle 4 day 1, and cycle 7 day 1. This CDR3 has 12 residues. V usage is TRBV21-1 and J usage is TRBJ1-1; the D call of TRBD1 is as the table states it, not checked on the DNA. TRBV21-1 is a known pseudogene. The clonotype was recovered from an adult with an advanced solid tumor such as melanoma, head and neck, liver or kidney cancer. Sequencing used CD4+ or CD8+ T cells sorted from blood, obtained in a trial of the OX40 agonist ivuxolimab. The CDR3 sequence: CASSKLGLEAFF. The CDR3 DNA sequence: TGTGCCAGCAGCAAATTGGGGCTGGAAGCTTTCTTT.